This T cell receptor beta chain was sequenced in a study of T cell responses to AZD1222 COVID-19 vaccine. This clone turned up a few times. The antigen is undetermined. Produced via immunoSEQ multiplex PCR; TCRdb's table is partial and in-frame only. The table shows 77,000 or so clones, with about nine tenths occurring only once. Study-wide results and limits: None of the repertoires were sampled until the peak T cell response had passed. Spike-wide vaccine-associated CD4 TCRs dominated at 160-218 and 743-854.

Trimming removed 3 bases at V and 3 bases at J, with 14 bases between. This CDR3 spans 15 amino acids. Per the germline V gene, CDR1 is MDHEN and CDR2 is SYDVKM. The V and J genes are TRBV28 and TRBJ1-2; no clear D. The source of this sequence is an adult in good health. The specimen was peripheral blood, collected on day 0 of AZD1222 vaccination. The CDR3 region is CASSLLVVSDYGYTF. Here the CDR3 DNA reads TGTGCCAGCAGTTTGTTGGTGGTTTCGGACTATGGCTACACCTTC.